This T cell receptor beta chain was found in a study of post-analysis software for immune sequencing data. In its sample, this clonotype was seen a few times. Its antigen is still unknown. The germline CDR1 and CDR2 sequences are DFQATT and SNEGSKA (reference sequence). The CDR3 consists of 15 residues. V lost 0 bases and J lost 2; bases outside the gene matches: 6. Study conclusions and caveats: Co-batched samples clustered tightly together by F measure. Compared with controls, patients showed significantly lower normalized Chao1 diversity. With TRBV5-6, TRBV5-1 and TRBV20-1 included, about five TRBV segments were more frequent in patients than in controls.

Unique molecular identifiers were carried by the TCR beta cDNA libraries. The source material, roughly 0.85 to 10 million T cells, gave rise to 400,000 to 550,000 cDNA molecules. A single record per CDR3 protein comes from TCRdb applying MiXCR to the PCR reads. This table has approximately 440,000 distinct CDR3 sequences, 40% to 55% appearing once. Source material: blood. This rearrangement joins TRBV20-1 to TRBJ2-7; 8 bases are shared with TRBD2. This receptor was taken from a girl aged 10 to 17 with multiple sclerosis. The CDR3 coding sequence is TGCAGTGCTAGAGAACTAGCGGTTCGACCCTACGAGCAGTACTTC. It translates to CSARELAVRPYEQYF.